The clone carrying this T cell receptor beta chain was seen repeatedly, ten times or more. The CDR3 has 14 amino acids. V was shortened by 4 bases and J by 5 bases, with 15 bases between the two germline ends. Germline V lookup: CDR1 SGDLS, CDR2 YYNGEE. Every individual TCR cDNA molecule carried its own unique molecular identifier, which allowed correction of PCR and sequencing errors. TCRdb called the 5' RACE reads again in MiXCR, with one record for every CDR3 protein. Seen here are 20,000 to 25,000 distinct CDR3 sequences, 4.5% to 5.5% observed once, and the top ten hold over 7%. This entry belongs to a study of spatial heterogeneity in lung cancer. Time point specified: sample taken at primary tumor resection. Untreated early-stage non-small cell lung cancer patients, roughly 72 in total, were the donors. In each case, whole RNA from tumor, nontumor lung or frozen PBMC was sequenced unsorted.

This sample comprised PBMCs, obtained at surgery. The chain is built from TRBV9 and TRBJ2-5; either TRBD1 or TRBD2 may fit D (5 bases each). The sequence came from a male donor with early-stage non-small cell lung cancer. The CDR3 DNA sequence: TGTGCCAGCAGCCTCCGGTGGGGGAGCGAGACCCAGTACTTC. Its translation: CASSLRWGSETQYF. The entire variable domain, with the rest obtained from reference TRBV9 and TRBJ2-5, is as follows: DSGVTQTPKHLITATGQRVTLRCSPRSGDLSVYWYQQSLDQGLQFLIQYYNGEERAKGNILERFSAQQFPDLHSELNLSSLELGDSALYFCASSLRWGSETQYFGPGTRLLVL.